What follows are 16 T cell receptor beta chains derived from one specimen sequenced in a study of OX40 agonist ivuxolimab in advanced cancers. The library was made by the immunoSEQ multiplex PCR assay. Drawn from immuneACCESS, this table holds only the in-frame rearrangements with V and J called that TCRdb kept. Clones are partly lost; checked studies trace under half to an unresolved V gene and leave the rest unexplained. For this sample there are about 30,000 clones; around 85% appear just once. The leading ten clones occupy around 32% of the sample. Sequences were derived from CD4+ or CD8+ T cells sorted from blood, sampled in a trial of the OX40 agonist ivuxolimab. These receptors all stem from an adult with an advanced solid tumor such as melanoma, head and neck, liver or kidney cancer.

The chain is built from TRBV27 and TRBJ2-1, with D unresolved. Germline V gene data show CDR1 as MNHEY and CDR2 as SMNVEV (reference sequence). The CDR3 totals 14 residues. Trimming cost V 2 bases and J 4 bases, with 9 bases left between them. The CDR3 DNA follows: TGTGCCAGCAGTTTAGAGGATCCTTACAATGAGCAGTTCTTC. Protein product: CASSLEDPYNEQFF.

The V call is TRBV19, the J call TRBJ2-1; TRBD1 aligns across 8 bases. V was pared by 10 bases and J by 6 bases, with 8 bases of the junction left unmatched. The CDR3 has 13 amino acids. Germline lookup yields CDR1 LNHDA and CDR2 SQIVND (reference sequence). CDR3 loop: CATTTGVFNEQFF. The CDR3 DNA is TGTGCCACCACGACAGGGGTATTCAATGAGCAGTTCTTC.

Comment on this clone: Other DNA sequences in this specimen translate into the identical CDR3. The V call is TRBV5-1, the J call TRBJ2-7; TRBD2 matches at 8 bases. This CDR3 contains 15 residues. The ends lost 0 bases at V and 5 bases at J; junction bases unmatched: 7. Germline V CDR1 and CDR2: SGHRS, YFSETQ. CDR3 in DNA: TGCGCCAGCAGCTTGGTTCTGGCGGGAGGTAACGAGCAGTACTTC. Protein product: CASSLVLAGGNEQYF.

The rearrangement links TRBV7-9 to TRBJ2-7; 7 nucleotides line up with TRBD1. Unmatched junction bases numbered 1, after V lost 8 bases and J lost 3 bases. The germline CDR1 and CDR2 sequences are SEHNR and FQNEAQ (reference sequence). CDR3 size: 11 residues. The CDR3 DNA reads TGTGCCAGCCGGGACAGCTACGAGCAGTACTTC. It is translated as CASRDSYEQYF.

The J gene is TRBJ2-1, the V gene TRBV19, with 8 nucleotides matching TRBD1. Germline V CDR1 and CDR2: LNHDA, SQIVND (reference sequence). V dropped 5 bases and J dropped 6; count of bases not matched to a gene: 6. The CDR3 contains 14 residues. The CDR3: CASSEGQEGNEQFF. The CDR3, as DNA: TGTGCCAGTAGTGAGGGACAGGAAGGCAATGAGCAGTTCTTC.

The chain couples TRBV5-6 to TRBJ1-2; D call uncertain. CDR3 length equals 12 residues. V was cut by 5 bases and J by 1 base, with 6 bases left in between. Germline V gene lookup returns CDR1 SGHDT and CDR2 YYEEEE. The CDR3 loop is CASSSNNYGYTF. In DNA, the CDR3 is TGTGCCAGCAGTTCCAATAACTATGGCTACACCTTC.

The chain recombines TRBV19 with TRBJ1-1; a possible D gene is TRBD1 (5 bases). CDR1 is LNHDA, CDR2 SQIVND, per germline (reference sequence). Trimming shortened V by 5 bases and J by 3 bases, and 16 bases separated the two germline ends. This CDR3 is 15 amino acids long. The CDR3 DNA follows: TGTGCCAGTAGTTACCTACAGGTTTCCGACACTGAAGCTTTCTTT. Amino acids: CASSYLQVSDTEAFF.

A few counts support this clone. J is TRBJ2-2 and V is TRBV7-3; 7 bases align to TRBD2. V lost 1 base and J lost 6; bases outside the gene matches: 20. Germline CDR1 SGHTA, CDR2 FQGTGA. CDR3 size: 20 residues. The CDR3 region has the DNA TGTGCCAGCAGCTTAAGATCCCCAATGACTAGCCTCGACTTTCCCGGGGAGCTGTTTTTT. The encoded protein is CASSLRSPMTSLDFPGELFF.

The chain joins TRBV5-1 to TRBJ2-7; TRBD2 matches 9 bases. This CDR3 has 15 residues. The V gene's germline CDR1 is SGHRS and CDR2 YFSETQ. The junction had 7 bases not matched to a gene; V was cut back by 3 bases and J by 3 bases. The CDR3 DNA sequence: TGCGCCAGCAGCTGGGCTAGCGGGGAATACTACGAGCAGTACTTC. Amino acids: CASSWASGEYYEQYF.

The V and J genes are TRBV5-4 and TRBJ2-7; perhaps TRBD2 as D (5 bases). There are 13 residues in the CDR3. Germline V gene sequence: CDR1 SGHNT, CDR2 YYREEE (reference sequence). V gave up 1 base and J gave up 4 bases, with 9 bases separating them. The DNA for the CDR3 is TGTGCCAGCAGCTTGTCACGGGAATACGAGCAGTACTTC. Protein product: CASSLSREYEQYF.

The chain couples TRBV7-8 to TRBJ1-2; D is undetermined. Trimming stripped 5 bases from V and 6 bases from J, with 16 bases between. From germline, CDR1 is SGHVS and CDR2 FQNEAQ. The CDR3 covers 14 residues. The CDR3 DNA reads as TGTGCCAGCAGCCCAGCGGCTCGATTGCATGGCTACACCTTC. Translation gives CASSPAARLHGYTF.

V gene TRBV28 combines with J gene TRBJ2-7; the match to TRBD2 covers 12 bases. The CDR3 covers 15 residues. Trimming at V came to 5 bases and at J to 7 bases, leaving 9 bases not matched to a gene. Germline CDR1 and CDR2: MDHEN and SYDVKM. The DNA of the CDR3 is TGTGCCAGCAGTCTGACTAGCGGGAGCTCGGGAGAGCAGTACTTC. Its translation is CASSLTSGSSGEQYF.

The chain combines TRBV4-2 with TRBJ2-1, with 11 bases lining up with TRBD2. The V segment lost 0 bases and the J segment 8 bases; nucleotides outside the gene matches: 3. From germline, CDR1 is LGHNA and CDR2 YNFKEQ. CDR3 length: 15 residues. The CDR3 protein is CASSQEVSGRDEQFF. For the CDR3, the DNA is TGTGCCAGCAGCCAAGAGGTTAGCGGGAGGGATGAGCAGTTCTTC.

The genes are TRBV23-1 and TRBJ2-1; 11 nucleotides line up with TRBD1. TRBV23-1 is designated an ORF whose function remains uncertain. V lost 1 base, J lost 6 bases, and 14 bases stayed unmatched. CDR3 length: 19 amino acids. The CDR3 reads CASSQWPGQGGLICNEQFF. The CDR3, as DNA: TGCGCCAGCAGTCAATGGCCGGGACAGGGGGGCCTTATCTGCAATGAGCAGTTCTTC.

The rearrangement joins TRBV13 to TRBJ2-1; unclear D gene. The CDR3 extends over 11 amino acids. Germline V gene data show CDR1 as PRHDT and CDR2 as FYEKMQ (reference sequence). V lost 8 bases, J lost 9 bases, and 11 bases lay in between. Here the CDR3 reads CASGSVSEQFF. DNA of the CDR3: TGTGCCAGCGGATCCGTGAGTGAGCAGTTCTTC.

This clone was counted between two and nine times. The rearrangement links TRBV19 to TRBJ1-1; unclear D gene. The CDR3 contains 14 residues. Germline V gene lookup returns CDR1 LNHDA and CDR2 SQIVND (reference sequence). Trimming shortened V by 1 base and J by 5 bases, and 11 bases separated the two germline ends. The CDR3 loop reads CASSIGVGRTEAFF. In DNA, the CDR3 is TGTGCCAGTAGTATAGGGGTGGGGAGGACTGAAGCTTTCTTT. Looking up the rest from reference TRBV19 and TRBJ1-1 gives the full variable domain: DGGITQSPKYLFRKEGQNVTLSCEQNLNHDAMYWYRQDPGQGLRLIYYSQIVNDFQKGDIAEGYSVSREKKESFPLTVTSAQKNPTAFYLCASSIGVGRTEAFFGQGTRLTVV.